What follows are 17 T cell receptor beta chains derived from one specimen sequenced in a study of shared T cell receptors in the human thymus. The repertoire was sequenced with immunoSEQ multiplex PCR; TCRdb's copy has only in-frame clones and lacks some. The sample holds about 380,000 clones, 95% seen once. The sequencing sample was made of thymocytes. These receptors were taken from a human donor.

This clone was observed a few times. V usage is TRBV9 and J usage is TRBJ1-1, with D unresolved. Germline assignment: CDR1 SGDLS and CDR2 YYNGEE. Trimming took 1 base from V and 1 from J, leaving 8 bases between them. The CDR3 runs to 14 residues. The CDR3, as DNA: TGTGCCAGCAGCGTAAGGGCAAAGAACACTGAAGCTTTCTTT. Translated: CASSVRAKNTEAFF.

The chain is built from TRBV7-2 and TRBJ2-1; TRBD2 matches at 10 bases. V shed 3 bases and J 4 bases; nucleotides not matched to a gene: 12. Germline CDR1 reads SGHTA; CDR2 reads FQGNSA. The CDR3 spans 18 residues. For the CDR3, the DNA is TGTGCCAGCAGCTTCCGGACTAGCGGAGCGCCGCCTTACAATGAGCAGTTCTTC. It specifies CASSFRTSGAPPYNEQFF. The complete variable domain, with remaining parts taken from reference TRBV7-2 and TRBJ2-1, reads GAGVSQSPSNKVTEKGKDVELRCDPISGHTALYWYRQSLGQGLEFLIYFQGNSAPDKSGLPSDRFSAERTGGSVSTLTIQRTQQEDSAVYLCASSFRTSGAPPYNEQFFGPGTRLTVL.

The chain carries TRBV27 and TRBJ2-1; TRBD2 might be the D (6 bases). Germline V CDR1 and CDR2: MNHEY, SMNVEV (reference sequence). Trimming cost V 6 bases and J 6 bases, with 18 bases left between them. There are 15 residues in the CDR3. The CDR3 nucleotides read TGTGCCAGCAGCTTACTTCCTAGACTAGTCAATGAGCAGTTCTTC. The encoded protein is CASSLLPRLVNEQFF.

V and J are TRBV25-1 and TRBJ2-1; unclear D gene. The germline V gene has CDR1 MGHDK and CDR2 SYGVNS. The CDR3 consists of 15 residues. The germline V and J ends were trimmed by 5 bases and 5 bases, with 16 bases remaining between them. CDR3 DNA: TGTGCCAGCAGTTCCCCTGGTGGGGTGAACAATGAGCAGTTCTTC. Its protein product is CASSSPGGVNNEQFF.

This clone occurred once. This chain links TRBV7-2 with TRBJ2-7, with 13 positions matching TRBD2. The V and J ends lost 5 bases and 5 bases, in that order; junction bases with no gene match: 6. The length of the CDR3 is 15 residues. Germline V lookup: CDR1 SGHTA, CDR2 FQGNSA. The CDR3 sequence: CASSRTSGSLHEQYF. The CDR3 bases are TGTGCCAGCAGCCGGACTAGCGGGAGTCTTCACGAGCAGTACTTC.

This clone was picked up a small number of times. The chain has TRBV30 and TRBJ1-1; D unresolved. The CDR3 is made up of 13 amino acids. CDR1 GTSNPN and CDR2 SVGIG come from the germline V gene (reference sequence). Trimming removed 2 bases at V and 0 bases at J, with 7 bases between. The chain's CDR3 is CAWSSNLNTEAFF. CDR3 sequence (DNA): TGTGCCTGGAGTAGCAACTTGAACACTGAAGCTTTCTTT. The whole variable domain, remainder taken from reference TRBV30 and TRBJ1-1, is SQTIHQWPATLVQPVGSPLSLECTVEGTSNPNLYWYRQAAGRGLQLLFYSVGIGQISSEVPQNLSASRPQDRQFILSSKKLLLSDSGFYLCAWSSNLNTEAFFGQGTRLTVV.

The chain links TRBV9 to TRBJ2-3, with 11 bases that match TRBD2. This CDR3 has 15 amino acids. Trimming at V came to 1 base and at J to 8 bases, leaving 6 bases not matched to a gene. Germline loops: CDR1 SGDLS, CDR2 YYNGEE. Written as DNA, the CDR3 is TGTGCCAGCAGCGTAACTAGCGGGAGTCAGGGTACGCAGTATTTT. It encodes CASSVTSGSQGTQYF.

This sequence joins TRBV4-3 and TRBJ2-1; 7 bases are shared with TRBD2. The CDR3 spans 16 residues. Per germline, CDR1 LGHNA and CDR2 YSLEER. The junction had 13 bases not matched to a gene; V was cut back by 1 base and J by 10 bases. The CDR3 DNA reads as TGCGCCAGCAGCCAAGTATCTGGCGGGGGAAGGCGGGAGCAGTTCTTC. This sequence encodes CASSQVSGGGRREQFF.

The chain recombines TRBV27 with TRBJ2-3; no clear D gene. Trimming removed 1 base at V and 0 bases at J, with 2 bases between. This CDR3 is 13 amino acids long. Germline V gene sequence: CDR1 MNHEY, CDR2 SMNVEV (reference sequence). The CDR3 sequence is CASSLFSTDTQYF. CDR3 bases: TGTGCCAGCAGTTTATTCAGCACAGATACGCAGTATTTT.

V is TRBV7-9 and J is TRBJ1-2; 10 nucleotides agree with TRBD1. This CDR3 is 15 amino acids long. With V trimmed by 1 base and J by 7 bases, 6 bases remained unmatched. CDR1 and CDR2 from the germline V gene are SEHNR and FQNEAQ (reference sequence). CDR3 sequence: CASSLEGQGRGGYTF. The CDR3 DNA reads TGTGCCAGCAGCTTAGAGGGACAGGGGCGAGGTGGCTACACCTTC.

The chain links TRBV9 to TRBJ2-2; D might be TRBD1 or TRBD2, each matching 5 bases. The CDR3 length is 18 residues. CDR1 is SGDLS, CDR2 YYNGEE, per germline. Trimming removed 3 bases at V and 5 bases at J, with 23 bases between. CDR3 in DNA: TGTGCCAGCAGCGCTTACGGGACCGGCACACTGTGGACCGGGGAGCTGTTTTTT. Its translation is CASSAYGTGTLWTGELFF.

This sequence joins TRBV7-9 and TRBJ2-3; D is ambiguous. CDR1 is SEHNR and CDR2 is FQNEAQ in the germline V gene (reference sequence). V was shortened by 4 bases and J by 2 bases, with 16 bases between the two germline ends. This CDR3 region has 16 residues. The CDR3 coding sequence is TGTGCCAGCAGCTGGACCGGGCTACGAGCCACAGATACGCAGTATTTT. Translating gives CASSWTGLRATDTQYF.

The V call is TRBV7-9, the J call TRBJ1-3, with D hard to call. The CDR3 length is 13 residues. CDR1 and CDR2 from the germline V gene are SEHNR and FQNEAQ (reference sequence). V lost 1 base and J 2 bases, leaving 3 bases between the germline ends. CDR3 protein: CASSLGAGNTIYF. The CDR3 nucleotides are TGTGCCAGCAGCTTAGGGGCTGGAAACACCATATATTTT.

V gene TRBV7-2 combines with J gene TRBJ2-1; no reliable D call. Germline values: CDR1 SGHTA, CDR2 FQGNSA. Trimming pared 4 bases from V and 3 bases from J, leaving 4 bases between. The CDR3 is 12 residues long. The CDR3, as DNA: TGTGCCAGCAGCTGGGACTACAATGAGCAGTTCTTC. Amino acids: CASSWDYNEQFF.

The chain recombines TRBV5-1 with TRBJ2-3, with D hard to call. CDR3 length: 16 residues. V was shortened by 0 bases and J by 4 bases, with 15 bases between the two germline ends. The germline V gene encodes CDR1 SGHRS and CDR2 YFSETQ. CDR3 protein: CASSLVRANPPDTQYF. The CDR3 DNA follows: TGCGCCAGCAGCTTGGTCCGGGCCAACCCTCCAGATACGCAGTATTTT.

This chain connects TRBV5-6 to TRBJ1-2; D is uncertain. The germline V and J ends were trimmed by 0 bases and 2 bases, with 8 bases remaining between them. The CDR3 runs 14 residues. The germline CDR1 and CDR2 sequences are SGHDT and YYEEEE. The CDR3: CASSLEVRNYGYTF. Written as DNA, the CDR3 is TGTGCCAGCAGCTTGGAGGTCAGAAACTATGGCTACACCTTC.

This clone was detected once. The rearrangement links TRBV19 to TRBJ2-5, with D possibly matching TRBD1 (6 bases). Germline CDR1 LNHDA, CDR2 SQIVND (reference sequence). This CDR3 is built from 13 residues. Trimming shortened V by 5 bases and J by 0 bases, and 7 bases separated the two germline ends. In DNA form, the CDR3 reads TGTGCCAGTAGTGGGGACAACCAAGAGACCCAGTACTTC. Its translation is CASSGDNQETQYF.